This T cell receptor beta chain emerged from a study of early T cells in non-severe SARS-CoV-2 infection. Study results and limitations: Anti-spike CD8 specificities were favored by VDJdb matching, whose results missed private and CD4 specificities.

Separate cDNA molecules each had unique molecular identifiers attached to them. Via MiXCR, TCRdb re-called the 5' RACE reads, giving one row per CDR3 protein. In the table there are 50,000 or so distinct CDR3 sequences, 15% of which are singletons. There are a few counts of this clonotype. The target antigen is unknown. The sample here was whole blood, taken at baseline. This sequence originates from an adult who was a healthcare worker with PCR-confirmed SARS-CoV-2 infection or an uninfected control (not recorded which).

CDR3: CASSFAAYSGNTIYF. CDR3 bases: TGTGCCAGCAGCTTCGCCGCTTACTCTGGAAACACCATATATTTT. This chain uses TRBV11-1 with TRBJ1-3; D not resolved. V lost 3 bases and J 0 bases, leaving 9 bases between the germline ends. The CDR3 length is 15 residues. Germline V lookup: CDR1 SGHAT, CDR2 FQDESV (reference sequence).